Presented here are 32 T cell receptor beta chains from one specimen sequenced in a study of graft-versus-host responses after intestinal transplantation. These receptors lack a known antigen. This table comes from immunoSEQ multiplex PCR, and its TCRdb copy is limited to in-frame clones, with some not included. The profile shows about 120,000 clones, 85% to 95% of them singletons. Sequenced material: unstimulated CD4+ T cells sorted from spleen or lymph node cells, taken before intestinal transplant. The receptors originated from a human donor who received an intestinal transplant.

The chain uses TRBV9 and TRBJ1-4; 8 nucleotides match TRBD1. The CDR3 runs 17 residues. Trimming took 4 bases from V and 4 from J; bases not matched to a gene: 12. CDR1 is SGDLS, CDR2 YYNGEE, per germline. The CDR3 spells CASSPQDRAGFNEKLFF. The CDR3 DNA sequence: TGTGCCAGCAGCCCACAGGACAGGGCTGGGTTTAATGAAAAACTGTTTTTT.

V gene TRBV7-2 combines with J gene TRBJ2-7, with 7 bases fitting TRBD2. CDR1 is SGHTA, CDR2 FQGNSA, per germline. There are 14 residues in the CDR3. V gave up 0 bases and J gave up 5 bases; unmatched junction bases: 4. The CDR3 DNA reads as TGTGCCAGCAGCTTAGCAGGGAGGGTAAACGAGCAGTACTTC. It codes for CASSLAGRVNEQYF.

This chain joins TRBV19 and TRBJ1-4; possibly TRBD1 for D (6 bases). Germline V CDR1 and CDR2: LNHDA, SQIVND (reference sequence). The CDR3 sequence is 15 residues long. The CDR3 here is CALSGGQTTNEKLFF. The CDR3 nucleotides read TGTGCTCTATCTGGGGGCCAGACAACTAATGAAAAACTGTTTTTT.

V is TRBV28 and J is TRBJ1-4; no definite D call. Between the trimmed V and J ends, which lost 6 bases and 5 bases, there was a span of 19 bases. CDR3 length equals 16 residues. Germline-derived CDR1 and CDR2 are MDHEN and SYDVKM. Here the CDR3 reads CASSPLLAVLNEKLFF. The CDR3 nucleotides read TGTGCCAGCAGCCCACTTTTGGCAGTCTTGAATGAAAAACTGTTTTTT. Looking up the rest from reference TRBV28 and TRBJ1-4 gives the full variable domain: DVKVTQSSRYLVKRTGEKVFLECVQDMDHENMFWYRQDPGLGLRLIYFSYDVKMKEKGDIPEGYSVSREKKERFSLILESASTNQTSMYLCASSPLLAVLNEKLFFGSGTQLSVL.

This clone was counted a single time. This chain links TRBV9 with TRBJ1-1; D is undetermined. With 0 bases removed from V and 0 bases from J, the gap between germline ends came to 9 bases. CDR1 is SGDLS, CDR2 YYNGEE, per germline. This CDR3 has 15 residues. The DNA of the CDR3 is TGTGCCAGCAGCGTAGATGGCTCCATGAACACTGAAGCTTTCTTT. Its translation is CASSVDGSMNTEAFF.

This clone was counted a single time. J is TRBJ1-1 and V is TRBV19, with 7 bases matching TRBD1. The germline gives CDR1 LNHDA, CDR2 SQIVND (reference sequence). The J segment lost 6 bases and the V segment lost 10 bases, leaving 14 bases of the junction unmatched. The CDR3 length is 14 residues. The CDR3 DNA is TGTGCCACTGGAGTCATATCGGGGACAGCTGAAGCTTTCTTT. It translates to CATGVISGTAEAFF.

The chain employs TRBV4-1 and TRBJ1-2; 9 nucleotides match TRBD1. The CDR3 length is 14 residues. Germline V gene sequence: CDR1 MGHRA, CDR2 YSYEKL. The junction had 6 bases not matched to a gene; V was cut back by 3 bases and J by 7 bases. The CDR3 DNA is TGCGCCAGCAGCCAGGACAGGGGAGTTGGTGGCTACACCTTC. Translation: CASSQDRGVGGYTF.

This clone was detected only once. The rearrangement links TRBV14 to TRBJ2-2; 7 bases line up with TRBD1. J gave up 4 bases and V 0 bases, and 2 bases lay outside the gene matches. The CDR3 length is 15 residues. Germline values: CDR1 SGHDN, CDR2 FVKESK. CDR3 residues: CASSQEAGGTGELFF. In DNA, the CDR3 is TGTGCCAGCAGCCAAGAGGCAGGGGGCACCGGGGAGCTGTTTTTT. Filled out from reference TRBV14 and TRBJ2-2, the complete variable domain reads EAGVTQFPSHSVIEKGQTVTLRCDPISGHDNLYWYRRVMGKEIKFLLHFVKESKQDESGMPNNRFLAERTGGTYSTLKVQPAELEDSGVYFCASSQEAGGTGELFFGEGSRLTVL.

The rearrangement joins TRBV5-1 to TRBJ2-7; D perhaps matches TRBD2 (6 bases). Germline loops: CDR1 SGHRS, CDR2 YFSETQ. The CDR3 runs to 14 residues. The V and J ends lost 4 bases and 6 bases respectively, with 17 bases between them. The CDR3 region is CASSLEGRIGEQYF. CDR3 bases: TGCGCCAGCAGCCTGGAGGGGCGTATAGGCGAGCAGTACTTC.

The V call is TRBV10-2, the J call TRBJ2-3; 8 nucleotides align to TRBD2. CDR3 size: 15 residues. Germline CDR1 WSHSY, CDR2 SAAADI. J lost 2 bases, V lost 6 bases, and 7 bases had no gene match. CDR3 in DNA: TGCGCCAGCAGAGGGCTAGCGGGCTTCACAGATACGCAGTATTTT. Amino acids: CASRGLAGFTDTQYF.

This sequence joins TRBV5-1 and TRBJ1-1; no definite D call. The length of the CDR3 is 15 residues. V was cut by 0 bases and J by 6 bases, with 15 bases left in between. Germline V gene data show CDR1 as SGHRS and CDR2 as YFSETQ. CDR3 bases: TGCGCCAGCAGCTTGGGGGTGGGGAGTAACGCTGAAGCTTTCTTT. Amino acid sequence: CASSLGVGSNAEAFF.

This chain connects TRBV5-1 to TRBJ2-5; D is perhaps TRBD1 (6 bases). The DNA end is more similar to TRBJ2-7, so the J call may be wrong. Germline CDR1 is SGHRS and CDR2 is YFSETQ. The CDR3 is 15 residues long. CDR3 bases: TGCGCCAGCAGCTTGGTTTTCAGGGGCATCTACGAGCAGTACTTC. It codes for CASSLVFRGIYEQYF.

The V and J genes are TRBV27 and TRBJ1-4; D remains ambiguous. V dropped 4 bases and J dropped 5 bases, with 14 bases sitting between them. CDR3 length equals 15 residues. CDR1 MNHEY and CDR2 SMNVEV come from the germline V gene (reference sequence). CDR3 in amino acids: CASSSPRRRNEKLFF. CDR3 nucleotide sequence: TGTGCCAGCAGTTCCCCACGACGTCGGAATGAAAAACTGTTTTTT. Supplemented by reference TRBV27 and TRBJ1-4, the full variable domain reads EAQVTQNPRYLITVTGKKLTVTCSQNMNHEYMSWYRQDPGLGLRQIYYSMNVEVTDKGDVPEGYKVSRKEKRNFPLILESPSPNQTSLYFCASSSPRRRNEKLFFGSGTQLSVL.

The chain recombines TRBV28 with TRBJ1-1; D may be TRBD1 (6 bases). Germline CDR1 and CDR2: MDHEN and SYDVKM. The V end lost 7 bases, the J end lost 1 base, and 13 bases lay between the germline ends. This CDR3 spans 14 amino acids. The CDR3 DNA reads TGTGCCAGCACTCCGACAGGAAAGAACACTGAAGCTTTCTTT. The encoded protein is CASTPTGKNTEAFF.

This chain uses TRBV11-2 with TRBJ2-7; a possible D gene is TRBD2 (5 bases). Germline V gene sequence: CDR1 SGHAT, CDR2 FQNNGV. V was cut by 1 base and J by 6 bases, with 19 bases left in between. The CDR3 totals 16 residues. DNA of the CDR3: TGTGCCAGCAGCTTAGTCTCCGCATCACTAGTTCTCGAGCAGTACTTC. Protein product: CASSLVSASLVLEQYF.

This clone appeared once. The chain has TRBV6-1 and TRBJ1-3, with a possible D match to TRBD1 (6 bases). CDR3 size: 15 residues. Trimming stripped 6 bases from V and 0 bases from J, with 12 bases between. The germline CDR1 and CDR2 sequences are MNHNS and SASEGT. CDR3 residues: CASRADSFSGNTIYF. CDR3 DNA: TGTGCCAGCAGAGCGGACAGCTTCTCTGGAAACACCATATATTTT.

CDR3 DNA: TGTGCCAGCAGTTACTCGGGAGATACGCAGTATTTT. Protein: CASSYSGDTQYF. This chain joins TRBV6-5 and TRBJ2-3; D remains ambiguous. V shed 0 bases and J shed 5 bases, with 3 bases lying between them. The germline CDR1 and CDR2 sequences are MNHEY and SVGAGI. This CDR3 spans 12 amino acids.

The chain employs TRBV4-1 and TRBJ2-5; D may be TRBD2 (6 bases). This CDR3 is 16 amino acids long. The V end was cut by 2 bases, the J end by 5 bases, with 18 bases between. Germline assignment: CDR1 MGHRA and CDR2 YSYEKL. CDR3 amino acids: CASSQFVTGAEETQYF. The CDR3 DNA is TGCGCCAGCAGCCAATTTGTTACGGGAGCTGAGGAGACCCAGTACTTC.

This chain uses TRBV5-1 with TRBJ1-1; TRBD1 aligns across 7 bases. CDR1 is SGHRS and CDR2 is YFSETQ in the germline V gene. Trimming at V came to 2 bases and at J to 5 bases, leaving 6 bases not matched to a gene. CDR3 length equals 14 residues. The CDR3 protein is CASSFQGGRTEAFF. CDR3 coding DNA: TGCGCCAGCAGCTTCCAAGGGGGCCGGACTGAAGCTTTCTTT.

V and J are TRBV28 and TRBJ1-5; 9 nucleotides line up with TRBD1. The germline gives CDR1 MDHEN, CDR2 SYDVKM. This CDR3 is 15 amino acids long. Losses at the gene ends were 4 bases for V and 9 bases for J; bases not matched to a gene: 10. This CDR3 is CASSSYGTGTGPQHF. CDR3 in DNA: TGTGCCAGCAGTTCTTATGGGACAGGGACAGGGCCCCAGCATTTT.

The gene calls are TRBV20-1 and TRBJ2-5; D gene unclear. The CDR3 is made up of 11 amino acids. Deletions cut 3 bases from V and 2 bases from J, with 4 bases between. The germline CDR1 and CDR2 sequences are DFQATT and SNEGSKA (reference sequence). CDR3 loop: CSASEQETQYF. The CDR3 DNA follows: TGCAGTGCTAGTGAACAAGAGACCCAGTACTTC.

In DNA, the CDR3 is TGTGCCAGCCTAACCGGGACAGGGGGGACGAATGAGCAGTTCTTC. It translates to CASLTGTGGTNEQFF. The V and J genes are TRBV19 and TRBJ2-1, with 11 nucleotides matching TRBD1. From germline, CDR1 is LNHDA and CDR2 SQIVND (reference sequence). V gave up 9 bases and J gave up 7 bases; unmatched junction bases: 11. CDR3 length equals 15 residues. Supplemented by reference TRBV19 and TRBJ2-1, the full variable domain reads DGGITQSPKYLFRKEGQNVTLSCEQNLNHDAMYWYRQDPGQGLRLIYYSQIVNDFQKGDIAEGYSVSREKKESFPLTVTSAQKNPTAFYLCASLTGTGGTNEQFFGPGTRLTVL.

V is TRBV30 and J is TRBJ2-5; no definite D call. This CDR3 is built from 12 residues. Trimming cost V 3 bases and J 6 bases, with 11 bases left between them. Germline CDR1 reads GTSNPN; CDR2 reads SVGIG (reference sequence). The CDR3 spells CAWSPPGQTQYF. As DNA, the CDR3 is TGTGCCTGGAGCCCCCCCGGGCAGACCCAGTACTTC.

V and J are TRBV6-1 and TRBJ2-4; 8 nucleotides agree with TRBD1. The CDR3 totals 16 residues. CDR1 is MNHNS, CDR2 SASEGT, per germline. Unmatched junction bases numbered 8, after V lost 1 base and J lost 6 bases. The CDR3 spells CASSEEGRGLGNIQYF. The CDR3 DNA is TGTGCCAGCAGTGAAGAAGGCAGGGGGCTGGGAAACATTCAGTACTTC.

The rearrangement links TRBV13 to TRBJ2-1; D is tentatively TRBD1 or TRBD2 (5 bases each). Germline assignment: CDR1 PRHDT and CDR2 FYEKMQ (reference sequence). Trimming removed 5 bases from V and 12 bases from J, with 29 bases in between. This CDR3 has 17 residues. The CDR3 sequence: CASSPLRGGDEIGGQFF. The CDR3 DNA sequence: TGTGCCAGCAGCCCCCTGAGGGGCGGCGACGAGATAGGTGGGCAGTTCTTC.

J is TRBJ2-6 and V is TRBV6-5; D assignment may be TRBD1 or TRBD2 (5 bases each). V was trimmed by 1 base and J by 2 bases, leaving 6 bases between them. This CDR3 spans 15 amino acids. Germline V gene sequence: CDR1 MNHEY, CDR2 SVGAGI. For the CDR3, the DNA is TGTGCCAGCAGTTACTGGGGGACTGGGGCCAACGTCCTGACTTTC. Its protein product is CASSYWGTGANVLTF.

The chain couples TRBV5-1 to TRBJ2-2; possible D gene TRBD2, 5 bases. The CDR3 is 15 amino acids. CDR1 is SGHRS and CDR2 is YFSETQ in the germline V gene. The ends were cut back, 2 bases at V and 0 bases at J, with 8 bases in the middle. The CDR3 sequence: CASSFSGANTGELFF. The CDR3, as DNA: TGCGCCAGCAGCTTCAGCGGAGCGAACACCGGGGAGCTGTTTTTT. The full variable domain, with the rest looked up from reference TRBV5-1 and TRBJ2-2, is KAGVTQTPRYLIKTRGQQVTLSCSPISGHRSVSWYQQTPGQGLQFLFEYFSETQRNKGNFPGRFSGRQFSNSRSEMNVSTLELGDSALYLCASSFSGANTGELFFGEGSRLTVL.

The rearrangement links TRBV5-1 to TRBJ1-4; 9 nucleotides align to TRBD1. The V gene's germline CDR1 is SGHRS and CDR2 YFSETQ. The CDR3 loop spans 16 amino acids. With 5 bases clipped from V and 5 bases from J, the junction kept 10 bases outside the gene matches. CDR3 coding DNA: TGCGCCAGCAGGCCAACAGGGGGCTTAGGGAATGAAAAACTGTTTTTT. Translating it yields CASRPTGGLGNEKLFF.

CDR3 DNA sequence: TGTGCCTGGAACGGCCCCGGCAATGAGCAGTTCTTC. Translating it yields CAWNGPGNEQFF. The chain couples TRBV30 to TRBJ2-1, with D unclear. V was cut by 4 bases and J by 6 bases, with 10 bases left in between. The germline V gene encodes CDR1 GTSNPN and CDR2 SVGIG (reference sequence). CDR3 length: 12 residues.

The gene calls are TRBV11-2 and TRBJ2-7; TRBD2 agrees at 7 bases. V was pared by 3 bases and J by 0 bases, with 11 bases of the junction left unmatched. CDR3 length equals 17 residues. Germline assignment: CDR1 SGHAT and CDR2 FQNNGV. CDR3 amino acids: CASSFSYARGFSYEQYF. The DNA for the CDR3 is TGTGCCAGCAGCTTCTCCTATGCGCGGGGGTTCTCCTACGAGCAGTACTTC.

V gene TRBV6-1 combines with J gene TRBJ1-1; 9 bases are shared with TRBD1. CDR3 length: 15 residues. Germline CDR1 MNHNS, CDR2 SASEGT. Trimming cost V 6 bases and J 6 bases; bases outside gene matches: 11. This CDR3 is CASRRTGGLGAEAFF. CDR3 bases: TGTGCCAGCAGGCGAACAGGGGGCTTAGGGGCTGAAGCTTTCTTT.

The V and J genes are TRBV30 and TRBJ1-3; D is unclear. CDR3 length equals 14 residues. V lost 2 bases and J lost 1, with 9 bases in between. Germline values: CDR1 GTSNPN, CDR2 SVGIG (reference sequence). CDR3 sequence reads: CAWSMRTSGNTIYF. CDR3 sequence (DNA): TGTGCCTGGAGTATGAGGACTTCTGGAAACACCATATATTTT.